This T cell receptor beta chain was documented in a study of blood T cells in healthy people across ages. Isolation recovered at least 6 million PBMCs from every sample. On this clonotype itself: Its target is unknown.

Germline assignment: CDR1 PRHDT and CDR2 FYEKMQ (reference sequence). V lost 3 bases and J 5 bases, leaving 17 bases between the germline ends. The CDR3 is 15 amino acids. The study's findings and limits: A roughly linear fall in TCR beta diversity per million T cells was seen with increasing age.

Together with a sample-barcoded 5' primer, a J-beta primer mix was included in a second PCR lasting 7 to 11 cycles. MiXCR, run by TCRdb on the 5' RACE reads, gives a single entry per CDR3 protein. Among around 820,000 distinct CDR3 sequences listed, approximately 25% were seen once. This sample also belongs to another study, concerning T cells of mothers and their children.

The sequence was collected from a boy between 5 and 17 years old in good health. This rearrangement joins TRBV13 to TRBJ2-7; D is perhaps TRBD1 (6 bases). The specimen sequenced was blood. CDR3: CASSLAPGRQDEQYF. Written as DNA, the CDR3 is TGTGCCAGCAGCTTGGCGCCAGGGCGACAGGACGAGCAGTACTTC. The complete variable domain, with remaining parts taken from reference TRBV13 and TRBJ2-7, reads AAGVIQSPRHLIKEKRETATLKCYPIPRHDTVYWYQQGPGQDPQFLISFYEKMQSDKGSIPDRFSAQQFSDYHSELNMSSLELGDSALYFCASSLAPGRQDEQYFGPGTRLTVT.